This T cell receptor beta chain was found in a study of T cells after posttransplantation cyclophosphamide (dated by TCRdb to 2016 to 2017). Study-level background: T cell repertoire reconstitution was tracked by TRB sequencing after myeloablative bone marrow transplantation in which posttransplantation cyclophosphamide was used as GVHD prophylaxis. Samples from 30 to 35 PTCy-treated patients, along with samples from roughly 15 of their related bone marrow donors, underwent antigen receptor sequencing. TRB sequencing was performed on blood from all 35 or so PTCy patients with 1-year posttransplant specimens. TRB sequencing was also done on up to roughly 3 additional blood samples from 2 to 5.2 years after transplant in 3 patients, and on pretransplant blood from several patients. TRA and TRB clonality were tightly correlated in ten or so samples, so subsequent TCR analyses focused on TRB only. Public TRB sequences were queried against a database of over 3,500 sequences associated with responses to pathogens, tumor antigens, self-antigens and alloantigens.

TRB sequencing used genomic DNA with the immunoSEQ assay at survey resolution or the hsTCRB kit. Per the authors' processing: Initial read processing used immunoSEQ software, and repertoire analyses used the LymphoSeq R package. Clonality was computed as 1 minus normalized Shannon entropy; Gini coefficient was also calculated for each TRB dataset. To infer phenotypes in unsorted samples, TRB sequences from sorted subsets of the recipient or donor were mapped onto unsorted samples from the same recipient. Not all clones reach the TCRdb copy of this immuneACCESS table, which keeps in-frame sequences only. Checked studies attribute under half of the gap to unresolved V genes and leave the rest unexplained. The D gene and trimming were derived from the DNA, and the V and J assignments and clone size from that table. The sample table shows 20,000 or so clones, and approximately 86% are seen once. Together, the top ten hold about 6.7% of the sample.

Turning to this clone: The antigen it binds to is not known. No much larger clone exists at a distance of one base, and base qualities are not known.

Study-wide findings and limitations: Donor-recipient similarity was low at 1-2 months but rose over the first year, and later blood repertoires were often dominated by donor CD8+ memory clones. Across roughly 45 patients, recipient CMV seropositivity and CMV reactivation were highly associated with TRB clonality; PTCy diversity was similar to CNI/methotrexate controls. The TRB repertoires of T cells infiltrating skin or the GI tract showed only limited overlap with the TRB repertoires found in blood.

The treatment or condition label of this sample denotes: high-dose cyclophosphamide on days +3 and +4 as single-agent GVHD prophylaxis. Patients in the PTCy group got busulfan and fludarabine conditioning, a marrow graft from a related or unrelated donor, and cyclophosphamide on days +3 and +4. The PTCy-treated patients were drawn from a prospective, multi-institutional clinical trial. Peripheral blood and bone marrow mononuclear cells were isolated by Ficoll-Hypaque density centrifugation and were cryopreserved. CDR1 and CDR2 are drawn from the germline V gene: SQVTM, ANQGSEA. V loses 6 bases at its end and J loses 1 base; junction bases beyond the gene matches: 14. From its cysteine to its phenylalanine, the CDR3 spans 16 amino acids. Only CDR3 DNA is held: 48 bases, read in frame from base 1.

This clonotype was sampled from a female patient in her thirties or forties who received an allogeneic stem cell transplant from a related donor, was CMV-positive, and had no GVHD. Following a transplant, some T lymphocytes may have been derived from the graft donor. This chain joins TRBV29-1 to TRBJ1-1, with 7 middle bases fitting TRBD1. Sequencing was performed on PBMCs, taken after allogeneic stem cell transplant with posttransplant cyclophosphamide. The CDR3 reads CSVVDRVRSENTEAFF. The DNA reads as follows: TGCAGCGTGGTTGACAGGGTACGGTCGGAGAACACTGAAGCTTTCTTT.